The 5 T cell receptor beta chains reported below all come from one sample, sequenced in a study of blood T cell repertoires in COVID-19. Sequenced by immunoSEQ multiplex PCR; TCRdb stores in-frame clones only, minus some. The table lists approximately 530,000 clones, less than 90% of them singletons. The source material was peripheral blood. These TCRs come from a woman between 45 and 60 years old with COVID-19, enrolled during active disease.

The rearrangement joins TRBV6-5 to TRBJ1-2; D is unresolved. V lost 0 bases and J lost 4, with 12 bases in between. This CDR3 spans 15 amino acids. Germline V CDR1 and CDR2: MNHEY, SVGAGI. CDR3 coding DNA: TGTGCCAGCAGTTACTCGGAGGGCGTGAGCTATGGCTACACCTTC. Amino acid sequence: CASSYSEGVSYGYTF.

The chain is built from TRBV10-1 and TRBJ1-3; possibly TRBD1 for D (6 bases). Germline V gives CDR1 WNHNN, CDR2 SYGVQD (reference sequence). There are 16 residues in the CDR3. V was shortened by 3 bases and J by 0 bases, with 12 bases between the two germline ends. CDR3 bases: TGCGCCAGCAGTGAAAGGCCGGACAGCTCTGGAAACACCATATATTTT. Amino acid sequence: CASSERPDSSGNTIYF.

The chain recombines TRBV6-6 with TRBJ1-4; 7 bases are shared with TRBD1. J gave up 0 bases and V 4 bases, and 5 bases lay outside the gene matches. This CDR3 comprises 16 residues. The germline V gene encodes CDR1 MNHNY and CDR2 SVGAGI (reference sequence). The CDR3 loop is CASSSTGRATNEKLFF. The CDR3 bases are TGTGCCAGCAGTTCGACAGGGAGAGCAACTAATGAAAAACTGTTTTTT.

The V and J genes are TRBV4-1 and TRBJ1-1, with D possibly TRBD1 on 6 matching bases. The CDR3 covers 18 residues. Looked up from germline, CDR1 is MGHRA and CDR2 is YSYEKL. V was pared by 6 bases and J by 0 bases, with 23 bases between. The DNA for the CDR3 is TGCGCCAGCAGGCGACAGGCGAGCGGCGAGCTTATGAACACTGAAGCTTTCTTT. Translating gives CASRRQASGELMNTEAFF.

This chain connects TRBV6-6 to TRBJ1-4, with 7 bases that match TRBD1. With 6 bases clipped from V and 5 bases from J, the junction kept 9 bases outside the gene matches. CDR1 is MNHNY, CDR2 SVGAGI, per germline (reference sequence). This CDR3 has 15 residues. The CDR3 DNA reads as TGTGCCAGCAGCGCTCAGACAGGGTCGAATGAAAAACTGTTTTTT. Encoded protein: CASSAQTGSNEKLFF.